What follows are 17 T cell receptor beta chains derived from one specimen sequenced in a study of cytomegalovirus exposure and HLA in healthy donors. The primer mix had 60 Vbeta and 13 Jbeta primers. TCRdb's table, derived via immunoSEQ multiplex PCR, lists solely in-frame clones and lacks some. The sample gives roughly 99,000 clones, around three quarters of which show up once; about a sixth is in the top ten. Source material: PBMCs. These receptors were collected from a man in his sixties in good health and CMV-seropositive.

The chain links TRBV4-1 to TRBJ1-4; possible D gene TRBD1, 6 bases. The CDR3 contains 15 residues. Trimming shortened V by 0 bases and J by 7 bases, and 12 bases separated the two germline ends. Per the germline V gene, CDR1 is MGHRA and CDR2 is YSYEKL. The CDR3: CASSQERGGVEKLFF. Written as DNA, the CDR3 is TGCGCCAGCAGCCAAGAGAGAGGGGGTGTTGAAAAACTGTTTTTT.

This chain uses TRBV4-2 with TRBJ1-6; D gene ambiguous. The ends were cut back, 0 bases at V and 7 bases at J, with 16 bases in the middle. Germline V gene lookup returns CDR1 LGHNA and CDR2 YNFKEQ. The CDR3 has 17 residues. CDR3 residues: CASSQDRQVERNSPLHF. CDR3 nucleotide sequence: TGTGCCAGCAGCCAAGATAGGCAGGTCGAAAGGAATTCACCCCTCCACTTT.

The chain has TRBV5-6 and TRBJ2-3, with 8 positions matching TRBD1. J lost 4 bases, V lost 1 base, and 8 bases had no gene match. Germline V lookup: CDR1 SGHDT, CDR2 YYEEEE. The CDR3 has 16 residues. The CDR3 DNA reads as TGTGCCAGCAGCTTGTGGACAGGGACATTGCCAGATACGCAGTATTTT. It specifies CASSLWTGTLPDTQYF.

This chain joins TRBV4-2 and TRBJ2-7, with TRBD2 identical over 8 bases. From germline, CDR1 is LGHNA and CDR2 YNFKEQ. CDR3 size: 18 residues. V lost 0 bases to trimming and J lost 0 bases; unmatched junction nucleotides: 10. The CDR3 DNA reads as TGTGCCAGCAGCCAAGATCTACCCGGGGGGGTTCTCTCCTACGAGCAGTACTTC. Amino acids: CASSQDLPGGVLSYEQYF.

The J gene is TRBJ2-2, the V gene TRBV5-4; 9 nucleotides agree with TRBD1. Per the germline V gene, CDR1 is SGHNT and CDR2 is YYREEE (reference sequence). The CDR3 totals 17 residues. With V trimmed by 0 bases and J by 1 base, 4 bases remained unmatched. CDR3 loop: CASSLEDRGENTGELFF. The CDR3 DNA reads TGTGCCAGCAGCTTGGAGGACAGGGGAGAGAACACCGGGGAGCTGTTTTTT. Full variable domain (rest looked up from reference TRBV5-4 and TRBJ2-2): ETGVTQSPTHLIKTRGQQVTLRCSSQSGHNTVSWYQQALGQGPQFIFQYYREEENGRGNFPPRFSGLQFPNYSSELNVNALELDDSALYLCASSLEDRGENTGELFFGEGSRLTVL.

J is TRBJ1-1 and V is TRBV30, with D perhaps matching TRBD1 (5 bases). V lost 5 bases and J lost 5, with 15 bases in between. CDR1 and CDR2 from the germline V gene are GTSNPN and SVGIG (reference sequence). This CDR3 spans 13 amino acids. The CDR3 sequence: CAWLRPGRTEAFF. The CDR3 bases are TGTGCCTGGCTTAGACCAGGGCGTACTGAAGCTTTCTTT.

CDR3 nucleotides: TGTGCCAGCAGCTACGGACAGAATTACAATGAGCAGTTCTTC. As protein: CASSYGQNYNEQFF. This chain joins TRBV7-3 and TRBJ2-1; perhaps TRBD1 as D (6 bases). The CDR3 runs to 14 residues. V lost 4 bases and J 4 bases, leaving 11 bases between the germline ends. Germline V lookup: CDR1 SGHTA, CDR2 FQGTGA.

The CDR3 DNA is TGCGCCAGCAGCTCCACCTTTGCGGGGGGGCGGGAGACCCAGTACTTC. Translation gives CASSSTFAGGRETQYF. This rearrangement joins TRBV5-1 to TRBJ2-5, with 9 bases lining up with TRBD2. This CDR3 has 16 residues. Trimming cost V 3 bases and J 5 bases; bases outside gene matches: 11. Looked up from germline, CDR1 is SGHRS and CDR2 is YFSETQ.

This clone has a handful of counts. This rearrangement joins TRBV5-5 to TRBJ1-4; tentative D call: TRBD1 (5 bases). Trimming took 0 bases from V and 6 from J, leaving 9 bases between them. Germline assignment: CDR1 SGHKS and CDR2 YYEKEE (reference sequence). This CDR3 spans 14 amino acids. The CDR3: CASSLGGDDEKLFF. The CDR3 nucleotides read TGTGCCAGCAGCTTGGGGGGGGATGATGAAAAACTGTTTTTT.

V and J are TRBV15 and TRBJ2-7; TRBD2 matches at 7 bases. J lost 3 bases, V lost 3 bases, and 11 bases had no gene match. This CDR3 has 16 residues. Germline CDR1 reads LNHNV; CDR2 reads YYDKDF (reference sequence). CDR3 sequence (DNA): TGTGCCACCAGCAGGGGAAGCGGGGTGATAAACTACGAGCAGTACTTC. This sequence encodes CATSRGSGVINYEQYF.

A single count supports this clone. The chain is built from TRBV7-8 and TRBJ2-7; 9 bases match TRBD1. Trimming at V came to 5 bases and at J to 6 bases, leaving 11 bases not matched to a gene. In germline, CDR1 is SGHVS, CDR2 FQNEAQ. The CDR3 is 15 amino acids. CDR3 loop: CASSPAGTGKSEQYF. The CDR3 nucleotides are TGTGCCAGCAGCCCCGCGGGGACAGGGAAAAGCGAGCAGTACTTC. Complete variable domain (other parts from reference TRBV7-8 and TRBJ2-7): GAGVSQSPRYKVAKRGQDVALRCDPISGHVSLFWYQQALGQGPEFLTYFQNEAQLDKSGLPSDRFFAERPEGSVSTLKIQRTQQEDSAVYLCASSPAGTGKSEQYFGPGTRLTVT.

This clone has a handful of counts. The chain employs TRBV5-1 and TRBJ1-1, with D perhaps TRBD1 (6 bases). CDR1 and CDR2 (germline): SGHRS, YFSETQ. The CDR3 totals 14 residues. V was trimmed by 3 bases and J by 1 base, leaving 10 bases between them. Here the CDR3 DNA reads TGCGCCAGCAGCTGGGGACAATCGAACACTGAAGCTTTCTTT. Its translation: CASSWGQSNTEAFF.

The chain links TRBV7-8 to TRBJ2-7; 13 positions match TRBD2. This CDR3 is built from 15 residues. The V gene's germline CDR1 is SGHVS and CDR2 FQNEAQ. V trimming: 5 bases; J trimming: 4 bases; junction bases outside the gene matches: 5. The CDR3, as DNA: TGTGCCAGCAGCCCAACTAGCGGGGGGGCGTACGAGCAGTACTTC. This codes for CASSPTSGGAYEQYF.

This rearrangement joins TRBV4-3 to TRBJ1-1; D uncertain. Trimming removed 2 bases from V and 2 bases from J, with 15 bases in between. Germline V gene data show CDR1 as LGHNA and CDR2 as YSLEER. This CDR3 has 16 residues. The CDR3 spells CASSQRAPQLNTEAFF. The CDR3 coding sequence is TGCGCCAGCAGCCAACGCGCACCACAGCTTAACACTGAAGCTTTCTTT.

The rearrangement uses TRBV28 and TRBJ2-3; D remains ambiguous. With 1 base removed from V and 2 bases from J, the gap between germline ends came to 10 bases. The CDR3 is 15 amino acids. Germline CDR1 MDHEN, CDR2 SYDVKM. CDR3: CASSLSGSYTDTQYF. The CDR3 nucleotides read TGTGCCAGCAGTTTATCAGGTTCCTACACAGATACGCAGTATTTT.

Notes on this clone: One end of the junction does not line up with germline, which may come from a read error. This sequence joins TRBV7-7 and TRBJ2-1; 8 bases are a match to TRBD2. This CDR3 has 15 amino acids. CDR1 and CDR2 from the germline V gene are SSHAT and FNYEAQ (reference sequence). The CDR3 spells CASSSSTSGFNEQFF. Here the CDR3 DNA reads TGTGCTAGCAGCTCTAGCACTAGCGGATTCAATGAGCAGTTCTTC. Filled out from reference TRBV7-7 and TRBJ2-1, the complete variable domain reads GAGVSQSPRYKVTKRGQDVTLRCDPISSHATLYWYQQALGQGPEFLTYFNYEAQPDKSGLPSDRFSAERPEGSISTLTIQRTEQRDSAMYRCASSSSTSGFNEQFFGPGTRLTVL.

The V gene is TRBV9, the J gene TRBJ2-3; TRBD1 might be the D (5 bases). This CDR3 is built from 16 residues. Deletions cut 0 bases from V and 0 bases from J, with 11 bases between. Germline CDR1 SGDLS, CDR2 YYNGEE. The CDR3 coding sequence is TGTGCCAGCAGCGTAGGGGGCAGCTCTAGCACAGATACGCAGTATTTT. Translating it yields CASSVGGSSSTDTQYF. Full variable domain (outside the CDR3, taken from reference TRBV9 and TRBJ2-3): DSGVTQTPKHLITATGQRVTLRCSPRSGDLSVYWYQQSLDQGLQFLIQYYNGEERAKGNILERFSAQQFPDLHSELNLSSLELGDSALYFCASSVGGSSSTDTQYFGPGTRLTVL.